Sequencing of this T cell receptor (beta chain) was carried out in a study of blood T cell repertoires in COVID-19. Study summary: Italy, Spain and the United States were the sources of the convalescent and acute COVID-19 samples. PBMCs, B-cell-depleted T cells, or T cells provided the cDNA or gDNA that made up the material.

V was cut by 4 bases and J by 2 bases, with 12 bases left in between. Germline V lookup: CDR1 SGHRS, CDR2 YFSETQ. The CDR3 is 14 residues long. As handled by the study authors: By means of reference gene primer amplification, nucleated cell counts were estimated. The protocol was immunoSEQ multiplex PCR, while the TCRdb copy is restricted to in-frame clones and leaves out a portion. That table is the source of V, J and clone size, and D and trimming were worked out from the DNA. The data contain approximately 300,000 clones, around nine tenths of them seen just once; the ten biggest clones take up approximately 7.5%.

The chain carries TRBV5-1 and TRBJ1-1, with D possibly matching TRBD1 (6 bases). Sequencing input: peripheral blood. The clonotype was recovered from a woman aged 25 to 39 with COVID-19, enrolled during active disease. The CDR3 sequence: CASSQGSVNTEAFF. For the CDR3, the DNA is TGCGCCAGCAGCCAGGGGTCAGTTAACACTGAAGCTTTCTTT.